This T cell receptor beta chain was identified in a study of blood T cell repertoires in COVID-19. Study summary: From the United States, Italy and Spain came samples of acute and convalescent COVID-19. PBMCs, B-cell-depleted T cells, or T cells provided the cDNA or gDNA that made up the material.

Original processing methods: For nucleated cells, counts were estimated from reference gene primer amplification. Assay: immunoSEQ multiplex PCR; the TCRdb copy retains only in-frame clones and omits some. V, J and clone size derive from that table, while D and trimming were established from the DNA sequence. The sample lists 150,000 to 200,000 clones; about 91% were seen once. Sequenced: peripheral blood. The clonotype comes from a woman aged 25 to 39 with acute or convalescent COVID-19.

The CDR3 reads CAWRRGTGQEKLFF. DNA for the CDR3: TGTGCCTGGAGAAGGGGGACAGGTCAGGAAAAACTGTTTTTT. The rearrangement uses TRBV30 and TRBJ1-4; TRBD1 aligns across 8 bases. The CDR3 extends over 14 amino acids. With V trimmed by 3 bases and J by 8 bases, 8 bases remained unmatched. The germline V gene has CDR1 GTSNPN and CDR2 SVGIG (reference sequence).